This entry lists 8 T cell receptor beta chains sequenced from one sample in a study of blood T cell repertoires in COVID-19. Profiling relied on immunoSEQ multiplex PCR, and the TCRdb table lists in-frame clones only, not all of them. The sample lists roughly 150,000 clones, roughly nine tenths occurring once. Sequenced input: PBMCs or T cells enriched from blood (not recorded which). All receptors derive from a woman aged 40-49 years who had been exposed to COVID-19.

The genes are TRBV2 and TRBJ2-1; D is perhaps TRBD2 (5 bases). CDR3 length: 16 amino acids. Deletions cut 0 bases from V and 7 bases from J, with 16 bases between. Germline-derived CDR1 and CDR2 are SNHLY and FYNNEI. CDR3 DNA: TGTGCCAGCAGTGAAGCGTTAGCGAATTTGAAGAATGAGCAGTTCTTC. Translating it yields CASSEALANLKNEQFF.

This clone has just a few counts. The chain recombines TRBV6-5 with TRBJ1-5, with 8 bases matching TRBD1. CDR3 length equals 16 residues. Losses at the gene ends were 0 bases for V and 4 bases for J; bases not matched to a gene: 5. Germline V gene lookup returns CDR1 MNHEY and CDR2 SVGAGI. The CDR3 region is CASSYSRQGTNQPQHF. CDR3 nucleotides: TGTGCCAGCAGTTACTCGAGACAGGGGACTAATCAGCCCCAGCATTTT.

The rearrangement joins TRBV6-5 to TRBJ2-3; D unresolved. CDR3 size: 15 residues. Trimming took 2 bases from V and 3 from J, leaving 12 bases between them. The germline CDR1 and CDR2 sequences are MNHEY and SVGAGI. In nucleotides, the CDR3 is TGTGCCAGCAGTTACACCTGGGCCACTACAGATACGCAGTATTTT. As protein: CASSYTWATTDTQYF.

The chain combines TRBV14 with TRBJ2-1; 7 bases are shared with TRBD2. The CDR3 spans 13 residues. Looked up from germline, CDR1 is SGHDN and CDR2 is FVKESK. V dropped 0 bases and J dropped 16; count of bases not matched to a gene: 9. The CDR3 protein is CASSQDRSSGPFF. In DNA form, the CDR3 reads TGTGCCAGCAGCCAAGATCGGAGTAGCGGGCCTTTCTTC.

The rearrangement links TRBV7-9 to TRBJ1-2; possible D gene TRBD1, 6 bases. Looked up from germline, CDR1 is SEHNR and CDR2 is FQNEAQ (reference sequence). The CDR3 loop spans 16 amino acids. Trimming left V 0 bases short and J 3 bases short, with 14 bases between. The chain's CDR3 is CASSLASTGAYYGYTF. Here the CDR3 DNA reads TGTGCCAGCAGCTTAGCATCGACAGGAGCTTACTATGGCTACACCTTC.

CDR3 residues: CASSGGAGREQYF. DNA of the CDR3: TGCGCCAGCAGCGGGGGGGCGGGCCGCGAGCAGTACTTC. The chain joins TRBV5-1 to TRBJ2-7; a weak D match, TRBD2 (7 bases). The ends were cut back, 4 bases at V and 6 bases at J, with 14 bases in the middle. This CDR3 is built from 13 residues. CDR1 is SGHRS, CDR2 YFSETQ, per germline.

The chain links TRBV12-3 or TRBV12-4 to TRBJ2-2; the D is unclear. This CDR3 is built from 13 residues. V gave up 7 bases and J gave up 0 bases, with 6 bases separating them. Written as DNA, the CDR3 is TGTGCCAGCATCCTCGCGAACACCGGGGAGCTGTTTTTT. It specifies CASILANTGELFF.

The CDR3 here is CASSRRRTGDANTGELFF. The CDR3 DNA reads TGTGCCAGCAGCAGACGTAGGACAGGGGACGCGAACACCGGGGAGCTGTTTTTT. The rearrangement links TRBV14 to TRBJ2-2, with 9 positions matching TRBD1. The CDR3 length is 18 residues. Germline trimming cut 5 bases from V and 0 bases from J; bases unmatched to any gene: 10. Per the germline V gene, CDR1 is SGHDN and CDR2 is FVKESK.